A single sample is the source of the 6 T cell receptor beta chains below, sequenced in a study of cytomegalovirus exposure and HLA in healthy donors. PCR employed 60 Vbeta and 13 Jbeta primers. Sequenced by immunoSEQ multiplex PCR; TCRdb stores in-frame clones only, minus some. This sample contains about 210,000 clones. The sequenced sample consisted of PBMCs. All receptors come from a woman aged 30 to 39 in good health and CMV-seropositive.

This chain joins TRBV18 and TRBJ2-1, with 10 bases that match TRBD1. The CDR3 extends over 18 amino acids. Germline V lookup: CDR1 KGHSH, CDR2 LQKENI. Trimming at V came to 2 bases and at J to 9 bases, leaving 16 bases not matched to a gene. The CDR3 spells CASSPFPRRQGALGEQFF. In nucleotides, the CDR3 is TGTGCCAGCTCACCATTCCCACGCCGACAGGGGGCGCTGGGTGAGCAGTTCTTC.

V gene TRBV27 combines with J gene TRBJ2-5, with D maybe TRBD2 (6 bases). The J call is in doubt because the DNA end fits TRBJ2-7 better. Germline V lookup: CDR1 MNHEY, CDR2 SMNVEV (reference sequence). The CDR3 is 16 residues long. The CDR3: CASSLLGSVGTYEQYF. The CDR3 DNA follows: TGTGCCAGCAGTCTCCTCGGGAGCGTCGGGACCTACGAGCAGTACTTC.

V and J are TRBV4-3 and TRBJ2-1, with 10 positions matching TRBD2. Germline V gives CDR1 LGHNA, CDR2 YSLEER. The CDR3 runs to 17 residues. Trimming cost V 0 bases and J 5 bases; bases outside gene matches: 7. CDR3 DNA sequence: TGCGCCAGCAGCCAAGATCAGAGGACTAGCGGCAACAATGAGCAGTTCTTC. Protein sequence: CASSQDQRTSGNNEQFF.

This chain connects TRBV4-1 to TRBJ1-1; the match to TRBD1 covers 8 bases. CDR3 length: 17 amino acids. J lost 0 bases, V lost 3 bases, and 9 bases had no gene match. Germline V CDR1 and CDR2: MGHRA, YSYEKL. The DNA for the CDR3 is TGCGCCAGCAGCCATCATCCGCAGGGGGCCTTGAACACTGAAGCTTTCTTT. This codes for CASSHHPQGALNTEAFF.

The rearrangement uses TRBV2 and TRBJ2-7, with 11 bases fitting TRBD1. Unmatched junction bases numbered 8, after V lost 6 bases and J lost 1 base. The germline V gene has CDR1 SNHLY and CDR2 FYNNEI. The CDR3 is made up of 16 amino acids. The CDR3 nucleotides are TGTGCCAGCAGCCCTGAGGACAGGGGGCGATCCTACGAGCAGTACTTC. Protein sequence: CASSPEDRGRSYEQYF.

This chain connects TRBV15 to TRBJ1-1; TRBD1 aligns across 7 bases. Per the germline V gene, CDR1 is LNHNV and CDR2 is YYDKDF (reference sequence). The CDR3 length is 17 residues. With V trimmed by 0 bases and J by 0 bases, 7 bases remained unmatched. CDR3 coding DNA: TGTGCCACCAGCAGAGATTACGGACAGGCCTTGAACACTGAAGCTTTCTTT. This gives the protein CATSRDYGQALNTEAFF. The full variable domain, its missing parts supplied by reference TRBV15 and TRBJ1-1, is DAMVIQNPRYQVTQFGKPVTLSCSQTLNHNVMYWYQQKSSQAPKLLFHYYDKDFNNEADTPDNFQSRRPNTSFCFLDIRSPGLGDTAMYLCATSRDYGQALNTEAFFGQGTRLTVV.